Following are 14 T cell receptor beta chains from one sample sequenced in a study of naive and memory T cell subsets. Study-level points and caveats: Naive repertoires, especially CD8, held a few larger clonotypes, possibly memory cells re-expressing CD45RA.

No antigen is known for these receptors. Two oligonucleotides, mixed equimolar, formed the beta constant-region primer covering TRBC1 and TRBC2. The ligated cDNA underwent four PCR rounds using SP2 and nested alpha and beta constant-region primers. One entry per CDR3 protein results from TCRdb running MiXCR on the UMI-ligation and nested PCR reads. Counted here are about 99,000 distinct CDR3 sequences, 13% to 15% occurring once; the ten biggest clones make up approximately 2.8%. Sequencing input: naive CD8+ T cells from blood. These receptors all stem from a human donor in good health.

In this sample, this clonotype turned up many times. The chain has TRBV29-1 and TRBJ1-1; D possibly corresponds to TRBD1 (5 bases). Germline V CDR1 and CDR2: SQVTM, ANQGSEA. Between the trimmed V and J ends, which lost 3 bases and 6 bases, there was a span of 11 bases. This CDR3 has 12 residues. This chain's CDR3 is CSVDFGDPEAFF. The CDR3 nucleotides read TGCAGCGTTGATTTCGGGGACCCTGAAGCTTTCTTT.

V is TRBV7-8 and J is TRBJ2-7; maybe TRBD2 (5 bases). Trimming pared 4 bases from V and 0 bases from J, leaving 25 bases between. There are 19 residues in the CDR3. The germline CDR1 and CDR2 sequences are SGHVS and FQNEAQ. CDR3 in DNA: TGTGCCAGCAGCTCCTTAGCGCGCGCCAGGAAGAAGAGCTCCTACGAGCAGTACTTC. This encodes CASSSLARARKKSSYEQYF.

This clonotype was picked up many times. The gene calls are TRBV20-1 and TRBJ1-5; no clear D gene. The germline CDR1 and CDR2 sequences are DFQATT and SNEGSKA (reference sequence). V lost 6 bases and J lost 5, with 17 bases in between. The CDR3 spans 14 residues. The CDR3 loop is CSAIEFMGDQPQHF. The CDR3 region has the DNA TGCAGTGCCATAGAATTTATGGGAGATCAGCCCCAGCATTTT.

This clonotype has only a few counts. The chain joins TRBV7-9 to TRBJ2-1, with a possible D match to TRBD1 (6 bases). CDR3 length: 16 residues. Looked up from germline, CDR1 is SEHNR and CDR2 is FQNEAQ (reference sequence). Deletions cut 0 bases from V and 2 bases from J, with 11 bases between. In nucleotides, the CDR3 is TGTGCCAGCAGCTTAGCTGGGGGCCCTCCCTACAATGAGCAGTTCTTC. Amino acid sequence: CASSLAGGPPYNEQFF.

This clonotype was counted between two and nine times. CDR3 loop: CASSPASNEQFF. The CDR3 bases are TGTGCCAGCAGCCCAGCCAGCAATGAGCAGTTCTTC. The chain combines TRBV7-2 with TRBJ2-1; no reliable D call. Germline assignment: CDR1 SGHTA and CDR2 FQGNSA. The CDR3 is 12 residues long. V was cut by 5 bases and J by 6 bases, with 8 bases left in between.

This clonotype was seen a few times. This chain connects TRBV29-1 to TRBJ2-3, with no clear D. The germline V gene encodes CDR1 SQVTM and CDR2 ANQGSEA. Deletions cut 0 bases from V and 5 bases from J, with 15 bases between. The CDR3 spans 15 residues. CDR3 region: CSVEDADPKVDTQYF. The CDR3 nucleotides read TGCAGCGTTGAAGACGCCGACCCCAAGGTAGATACGCAGTATTTT.

The chain joins TRBV2 to TRBJ2-3; maybe TRBD1 (6 bases). The CDR3 is 15 amino acids. The V gene's germline CDR1 is SNHLY and CDR2 FYNNEI. Trimming removed 7 bases from V and 0 bases from J, with 14 bases in between. CDR3 DNA sequence: TGTGCCAGCACCAGGGGCTATACTAGCACAGATACGCAGTATTTT. Residues: CASTRGYTSTDTQYF.

The gene calls are TRBV3-1 and TRBJ1-1; unclear D gene. Germline-derived CDR1 and CDR2 are LGHDT and YNNKEL (reference sequence). V lost 0 bases, J lost 3 bases, and 8 bases lay in between. The CDR3 extends over 14 amino acids. The CDR3 DNA is TGTGCCAGCAGCCAAGAAGGGAGGGACACTGAAGCTTTCTTT. Translated: CASSQEGRDTEAFF.

This chain connects TRBV2 to TRBJ1-1; 7 bases agree with TRBD1. V was clipped by 6 bases and J by 8 bases; unmatched bases: 3. Per germline, CDR1 SNHLY and CDR2 FYNNEI. This CDR3 is built from 11 residues. DNA of the CDR3: TGTGCCAGCAGGAGGGGACAGGAAGCTTTCTTT. The encoded protein is CASRRGQEAFF. The full variable domain, rest sourced from reference TRBV2 and TRBJ1-1, is EPEVTQTPSHQVTQMGQEVILRCVPISNHLYFYWYRQILGQKVEFLVSFYNNEISEKSEIFDDQFSVERPDGSNFTLKIRSTKLEDSAMYFCASRRGQEAFFGQGTRLTVV.

This clonotype occurred many times. This chain joins TRBV6-5 and TRBJ2-3; D is unclear. The CDR3 has 14 residues. Germline V CDR1 and CDR2: MNHEY, SVGAGI. V was pared by 2 bases and J by 2 bases, with 8 bases between. This chain's CDR3 is CASSYQGPTDTQYF. CDR3 in DNA: TGTGCCAGCAGTTACCAAGGCCCCACAGATACGCAGTATTTT.

This sequence joins TRBV7-9 and TRBJ1-2; possibly TRBD1 for D (5 bases). V lost 1 base to trimming and J lost 2 bases, with 8 bases between them. Germline CDR1 is SEHNR and CDR2 is FQNEAQ (reference sequence). The CDR3 runs to 14 residues. The chain's CDR3 is CASSLGDLNYGYTF. In DNA, the CDR3 is TGTGCCAGCAGCTTAGGGGACCTCAACTATGGCTACACCTTC.

The rearrangement uses TRBV15 and TRBJ2-3; 11 nucleotides agree with TRBD1. Trimming at V came to 4 bases and at J to 4 bases, leaving 7 bases not matched to a gene. Germline CDR1 LNHNV, CDR2 YYDKDF (reference sequence). The CDR3 spans 16 residues. For the CDR3, the DNA is TGTGCCACCAGCACCGGACAGGGGGCGAGCCCAGATACGCAGTATTTT. Translation: CATSTGQGASPDTQYF.

This chain joins TRBV13 and TRBJ2-5; 9 bases line up with TRBD1. Germline V gives CDR1 PRHDT, CDR2 FYEKMQ (reference sequence). Germline trimming cut 6 bases from V and 3 bases from J; bases unmatched to any gene: 2. There are 13 residues in the CDR3. CDR3 in amino acids: CASRGQGEETQYF. CDR3 DNA: TGTGCCAGCAGGGGACAGGGCGAAGAGACCCAGTACTTC.

The CDR3 spells CATSSPPGTYNEQFF. The CDR3 DNA is TGTGCCACCAGCAGCCCCCCCGGGACATACAATGAGCAGTTCTTC. V gene TRBV15 combines with J gene TRBJ2-1; D might be TRBD1 (6 bases). V was cut by 3 bases and J by 4 bases, with 13 bases left in between. CDR1 and CDR2 (germline): LNHNV, YYDKDF (reference sequence). This CDR3 is built from 15 residues.